Detailed here is one TCR beta chain. The antigen is undetermined. The CDR3 sequence is 15 residues long. Germline V gives CDR1 SGHRS, CDR2 YFSETQ. The data were obtained in a study of CXCR3-negative and CXCR3-positive naive CD8 T cells. Whole-study context: Roughly 1.5 +/- 0.3 million TRB reads came from each library, giving some 150 million in total. General study results and limits: Memory CD8+ T cell repertoires were far less diverse than both naive subsets.

Triplicate sorting captured approximately 300,000 cells each from every CD8+ T cell subset. Researchers prepared the TRB cDNA libraries using 5' RACE with UMI labels. TCRdb re-called the 5' RACE reads and gives one entry per CDR3 protein, without DNA. The table for this sample gives tens of thousands of distinct CDR3 sequences. The source of this sequence is a human donor in good health. Some clones in this sample may be carry-over from other donors' samples. V is TRBV5-1 and J is TRBJ2-3; the TCRdb D gene call, TRBD1, has no DNA to confirm it. Input material: memory CD8+ T cells from blood. CDR3 protein: CASSSSRQATDTQYF.